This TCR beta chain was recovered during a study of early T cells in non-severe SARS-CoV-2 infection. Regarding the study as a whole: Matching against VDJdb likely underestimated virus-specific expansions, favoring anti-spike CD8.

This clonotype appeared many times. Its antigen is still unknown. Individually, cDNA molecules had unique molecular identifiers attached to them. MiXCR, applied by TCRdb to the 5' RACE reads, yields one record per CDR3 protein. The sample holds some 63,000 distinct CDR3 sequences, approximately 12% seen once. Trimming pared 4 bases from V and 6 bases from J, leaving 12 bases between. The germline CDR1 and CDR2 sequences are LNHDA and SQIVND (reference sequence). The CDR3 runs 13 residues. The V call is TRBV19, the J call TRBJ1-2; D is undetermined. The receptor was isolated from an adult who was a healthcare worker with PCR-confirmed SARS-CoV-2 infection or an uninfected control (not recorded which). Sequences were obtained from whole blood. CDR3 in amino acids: CASSKGVGNGYTF. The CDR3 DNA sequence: TGTGCCAGTAGTAAAGGAGTAGGGAATGGCTACACCTTC.